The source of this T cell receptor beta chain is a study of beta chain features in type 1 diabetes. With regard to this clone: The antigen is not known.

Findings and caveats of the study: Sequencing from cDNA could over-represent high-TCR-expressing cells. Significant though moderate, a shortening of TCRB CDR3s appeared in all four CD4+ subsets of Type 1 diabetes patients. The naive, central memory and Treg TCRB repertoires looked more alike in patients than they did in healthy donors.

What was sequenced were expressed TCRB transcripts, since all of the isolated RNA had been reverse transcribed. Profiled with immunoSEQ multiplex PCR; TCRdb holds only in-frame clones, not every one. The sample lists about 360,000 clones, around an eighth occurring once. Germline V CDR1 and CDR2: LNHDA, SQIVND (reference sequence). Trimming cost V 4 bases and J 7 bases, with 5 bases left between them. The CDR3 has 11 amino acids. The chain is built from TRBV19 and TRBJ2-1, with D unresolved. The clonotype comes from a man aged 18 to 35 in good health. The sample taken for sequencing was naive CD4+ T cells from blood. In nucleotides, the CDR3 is TGTGCCAGTAGTAACCTAAATGAGCAGTTCTTC. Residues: CASSNLNEQFF.